This T cell receptor beta chain was captured by sequencing in a study of OX40 agonist ivuxolimab in advanced cancers. Background on the study: Partial responses occurred in three patients (one hepatocellular carcinoma, two cutaneous melanoma). Overall study findings and caveats: CD8+ T cells showed, on average, more clonal expansion than CD4+ cells. CD4+ and CD8+ blood T cells expanded clonally by week 6 at 0.1 to 3.0 mg/kg.

The length of the CDR3 is 12 residues. The ends were cut back, 0 bases at V and 7 bases at J, with 6 bases in the middle. In germline, CDR1 is MGHRA, CDR2 YSYEKL. Blood specimens came from baseline, cycle 4 day 1, and cycle 7 day 1. Profiling relied on immunoSEQ multiplex PCR, and the TCRdb table lists in-frame clones only, not all of them. The sample lists approximately 12,000 clones, roughly two thirds occurring once. For this clone: Its antigen is still unknown.

The sequenced sample was CD4+ or CD8+ T cells sorted from blood, obtained in a trial of the OX40 agonist ivuxolimab. The chain couples TRBV4-1 to TRBJ1-1; D gene ambiguous. The source of this sequence is an adult with an advanced solid tumor such as melanoma, head and neck, liver or kidney cancer. CDR3 region: CASSQDLGEAFF. The CDR3 DNA follows: TGCGCCAGCAGCCAAGATTTGGGTGAAGCTTTCTTT.